These 29 T cell receptor beta chains were all obtained from the same sample, sequenced in a study of blood T cell repertoires in COVID-19. The assay was immunoSEQ multiplex PCR, and TCRdb's table has in-frame clones only and misses some. This sample yields 200,000 to 250,000 clones, of which roughly 88% are seen a single time; about 5.4% belongs to the top ten. Sequenced input: peripheral blood. These receptors all stem from a woman older than 75 with COVID-19, enrolled during active disease.

Only one count was recorded for this clone. This chain links TRBV19 with TRBJ1-5; 7 bases line up with TRBD1. This CDR3 region has 15 residues. Germline V gene lookup returns CDR1 LNHDA and CDR2 SQIVND (reference sequence). The V gene end was trimmed by 4 bases and the J gene end by 4 bases; junction bases not matched to a gene: 7. CDR3 sequence (DNA): TGTGCCAGTAGTAAGGGGACAGAGACTAATCAGCCCCAGCATTTT. Translation: CASSKGTETNQPQHF.

The chain recombines TRBV28 with TRBJ1-2; a possible D gene is TRBD1 (6 bases). The CDR3 runs to 13 residues. Trimming removed 5 bases at V and 4 bases at J, with 11 bases between. The V gene's germline CDR1 is MDHEN and CDR2 SYDVKM. CDR3 DNA: TGTGCCAGCAGTGTACGGACAGTCTATGGCTACACCTTC. Amino acid sequence: CASSVRTVYGYTF.

The genes are TRBV30 and TRBJ1-5; possible D gene TRBD1, 6 bases. Germline-derived CDR1 and CDR2 are GTSNPN and SVGIG (reference sequence). The CDR3 totals 13 residues. Trimming took off 1 base at V and 6 bases at J, with 10 bases between the two ends. The CDR3: CAWSAQGGQPQHF. CDR3 DNA sequence: TGTGCCTGGAGTGCACAGGGCGGTCAGCCCCAGCATTTT.

This clone was observed a few times. The CDR3: CASSYGVGLSQYF. For the CDR3, the DNA is TGTGCCAGCAGTTACGGAGTGGGTCTTAGTCAGTACTTC. The rearrangement links TRBV6-2 or TRBV6-3 to TRBJ2-4, with D uncertain. Germline-derived CDR1 and CDR2 are MNHEY and SVGEGT. The length of the CDR3 is 13 residues. V lost 2 bases to trimming and J lost 12 bases, with 14 bases between them.

This chain joins TRBV10-3 and TRBJ1-2, with 11 bases lining up with TRBD1. This CDR3 is 15 amino acids long. The junction had 5 bases not matched to a gene; V was cut back by 3 bases and J by 5 bases. The germline gives CDR1 ENHRY, CDR2 SYGVKD. Here the CDR3 reads CAISESGQGGYGYTF. In DNA form, the CDR3 reads TGTGCCATCAGTGAATCGGGACAGGGGGGTTATGGCTACACCTTC.

This chain connects TRBV5-1 to TRBJ2-5; the D is unclear. The ends were cut back, 2 bases at V and 2 bases at J, with 7 bases in the middle. Germline V gene sequence: CDR1 SGHRS, CDR2 YFSETQ. The CDR3 spans 13 residues. CDR3 nucleotides: TGCGCCAGCAGCTTTGCGGAGCAAGAGACCCAGTACTTC. As protein: CASSFAEQETQYF.

This clone has a handful of counts. CDR3 in DNA: TGTGCCAGCAGCTGGGGGGCTGGAAACACCATATATTTT. Its protein product is CASSWGAGNTIYF. The rearrangement uses TRBV5-6 and TRBJ1-3; D might be TRBD1 (5 bases). This CDR3 has 13 residues. V lost 3 bases, J lost 2 bases, and 6 bases lay in between. Germline V gene data show CDR1 as SGHDT and CDR2 as YYEEEE. Full variable domain (missing parts from reference TRBV5-6 and TRBJ1-3): DAGVTQSPTHLIKTRGQQVTLRCSPKSGHDTVSWYQQALGQGPQFIFQYYEEEERQRGNFPDRFSGHQFPNYSSELNVNALLLGDSALYLCASSWGAGNTIYFGEGSWLTVV.

The chain employs TRBV13 and TRBJ1-6, with D uncertain. V gave up 0 bases and J gave up 10 bases, with 13 bases separating them. This CDR3 contains 15 residues. Germline V CDR1 and CDR2: PRHDT, FYEKMQ (reference sequence). CDR3 protein: CASSLGRGAWSPLHF. The CDR3 DNA reads TGTGCCAGCAGCTTAGGCCGGGGAGCTTGGTCACCCCTCCACTTT.

The CDR3 DNA reads TGTGCCAGCCGAGGGGGGGGTCATCGAGGCTACACCTTC. It encodes CASRGGGHRGYTF. The chain joins TRBV12-3 or TRBV12-4 to TRBJ1-2, with TRBD1 as a possible D gene (6 bases). The CDR3 spans 13 residues. The V gene lost 8 bases and the J gene lost 8 bases, with 18 bases spanning the gap.

The chain has TRBV19 and TRBJ1-1; D is unclear. V gave up 6 bases and J gave up 4 bases, with 15 bases separating them. This CDR3 is 14 amino acids long. Per the germline V gene, CDR1 is LNHDA and CDR2 is SQIVND (reference sequence). The CDR3 loop is CASRDPGKSTEAFF. In nucleotides, the CDR3 is TGTGCCAGTAGGGACCCGGGGAAATCCACTGAAGCTTTCTTT.

With respect to this clone: At one boundary the junction diverges from the germline segment, which might be a read error. This chain links TRBV6-1 with TRBJ1-2; D not certain. The CDR3 is 10 residues long. CDR1 MNHNS and CDR2 SASEGT come from the germline V gene. Here the CDR3 reads CASSDAGARF. Written as DNA, the CDR3 is TGTGCCAGCAGTGACGCCGGAGCCCGCTTC.

The chain couples TRBV11-3 to TRBJ2-1, with D tentatively TRBD2 (6 bases). The germline V gene encodes CDR1 SGHNT and CDR2 YENEEA. V shed 4 bases and J shed 8 bases, with 9 bases lying between them. This CDR3 is 12 amino acids long. CDR3 bases: TGTGCCAGCAGCTGGGGGACTCATGAGCAGTTCTTC. It codes for CASSWGTHEQFF.

The V gene is TRBV9, the J gene TRBJ2-1, with TRBD1 as a possible D gene (6 bases). There are 16 residues in the CDR3. Germline V gene sequence: CDR1 SGDLS, CDR2 YYNGEE. The germline V and J ends were trimmed by 4 bases and 0 bases, with 14 bases remaining between them. As DNA, the CDR3 is TGTGCCAGCAGCAAATGGGGGCAGGGCTCCTACAATGAGCAGTTCTTC. This encodes CASSKWGQGSYNEQFF.

This clone was seen once. V and J are TRBV29-1 and TRBJ2-1; D unresolved. Germline values: CDR1 SQVTM, CDR2 ANQGSEA. CDR3 length equals 14 residues. Deletions cut 7 bases from V and 0 bases from J, with 13 bases between. CDR3 sequence: CSGSVSSSYNEQFF. CDR3 nucleotide sequence: TGCAGCGGATCAGTTTCCAGCTCCTACAATGAGCAGTTCTTC.

This clone showed up just once. The rearrangement links TRBV28 to TRBJ2-5, with TRBD1 matching 9 bases. V lost 6 bases and J lost 5; bases outside the gene matches: 10. This CDR3 spans 15 amino acids. Germline loops: CDR1 MDHEN, CDR2 SYDVKM. CDR3 protein: CASRTPGQGVETQYF. CDR3 nucleotide sequence: TGTGCCAGCAGAACCCCGGGACAGGGAGTGGAGACCCAGTACTTC.

V gene TRBV6-5 combines with J gene TRBJ1-4; 8 nucleotides line up with TRBD1. This CDR3 region has 16 residues. V trimming: 0 bases; J trimming: 7 bases; junction bases outside the gene matches: 7. CDR1 is MNHEY, CDR2 SVGAGI, per germline. The chain's CDR3 is CASSYSSQGAREKLFF. CDR3 in DNA: TGTGCCAGCAGTTACTCGTCTCAGGGGGCACGTGAAAAACTGTTTTTT.

This clone was seen once. The chain combines TRBV23-1 with TRBJ2-7, with a tentative D call TRBD1 (6 bases). TRBV23-1 is an ORF; its function is uncertain. Trimming pared 4 bases from V and 0 bases from J, leaving 28 bases between. The CDR3 length is 20 residues. CDR3 DNA: TGCGCCAGCAGTCCCAATGGCCGTCAGGGGCCCCACCGGAGCTCCTACGAGCAGTACTTC. Translating gives CASSPNGRQGPHRSSYEQYF.

V and J are TRBV12-3 or TRBV12-4 and TRBJ1-2; D is possibly TRBD1 (5 bases). Trimming removed 5 bases from V and 4 bases from J, with 11 bases in between. The CDR3 consists of 13 residues. CDR3 amino acids: CASSPSGGYGYTF. In DNA form, the CDR3 reads TGTGCCAGCAGTCCTTCGGGGGGCTATGGCTACACCTTC.

V usage is TRBV4-2 and J usage is TRBJ2-1; D not resolved. This CDR3 comprises 15 residues. Per germline, CDR1 LGHNA and CDR2 YNFKEQ. Trimming stripped 0 bases from V and 9 bases from J, with 15 bases between. The CDR3 reads CASSQEFPVSGEQFF. In DNA, the CDR3 is TGTGCCAGCAGCCAAGAGTTTCCGGTGTCCGGTGAGCAGTTCTTC.

This clone was seen a single time. J is TRBJ2-1 and V is TRBV5-1, with 9 bases lining up with TRBD2. J was trimmed by 5 bases and V by 0 bases; bases with no gene match: 9. CDR1 SGHRS and CDR2 YFSETQ come from the germline V gene. The CDR3 consists of 17 residues. The CDR3 is CASSLALKTSGNNEQFF. DNA of the CDR3: TGCGCCAGCAGCTTGGCTTTAAAGACTAGCGGAAACAATGAGCAGTTCTTC. Full variable domain (missing parts from reference TRBV5-1 and TRBJ2-1): KAGVTQTPRYLIKTRGQQVTLSCSPISGHRSVSWYQQTPGQGLQFLFEYFSETQRNKGNFPGRFSGRQFSNSRSEMNVSTLELGDSALYLCASSLALKTSGNNEQFFGPGTRLTVL.

This chain joins TRBV5-4 and TRBJ1-3; no firm D call. CDR1 and CDR2 from the germline V gene are SGHNT and YYREEE (reference sequence). Trimming removed 4 bases at V and 0 bases at J, with 11 bases between. The CDR3 length is 15 residues. CDR3 sequence: CASSLLAASGNTIYF. CDR3 DNA: TGTGCCAGCAGCCTCTTGGCGGCCTCTGGAAACACCATATATTTT.

V gene TRBV5-4 combines with J gene TRBJ1-2, with 7 bases aligning to TRBD1. This CDR3 comprises 13 residues. Germline CDR1 is SGHNT and CDR2 is YYREEE (reference sequence). Trimming at V came to 5 bases and at J to 4 bases, leaving 5 bases not matched to a gene. CDR3 coding DNA: TGTGCCAGCAGACCACAGGGGAGCTATGGCTACACCTTC. Encoded protein: CASRPQGSYGYTF.

This chain links TRBV6-1 with TRBJ1-2; 7 bases are shared with TRBD1. V trimming: 4 bases; J trimming: 0 bases; junction bases outside the gene matches: 8. The length of the CDR3 is 16 residues. Germline loops: CDR1 MNHNS, CDR2 SASEGT. CDR3 nucleotides: TGTGCCAGCAGTGGCCGACAGGGTGGTTCTAACTATGGCTACACCTTC. It specifies CASSGRQGGSNYGYTF.

The rearrangement uses TRBV6-6 and TRBJ1-4; D might be TRBD1 (6 bases). Germline values: CDR1 MNHNY, CDR2 SVGAGI (reference sequence). The CDR3 loop spans 15 amino acids. V lost 5 bases and J 4 bases, leaving 14 bases between the germline ends. DNA of the CDR3: TGTGCCAGCAGTACCACAGGGTTTGGTAATGAAAAACTGTTTTTT. It codes for CASSTTGFGNEKLFF.

The CDR3 loop reads CASSYSLTETNEKLFF. The CDR3 coding sequence is TGTGCCAGCAGTTACTCTTTGACAGAAACTAATGAAAAACTGTTTTTT. The genes are TRBV6-6 and TRBJ1-4; a weak D match, TRBD1 (5 bases). Germline lookup yields CDR1 MNHNY and CDR2 SVGAGI (reference sequence). V gave up 0 bases and J gave up 1 base, with 9 bases separating them. CDR3 length: 16 amino acids.

This chain links TRBV15 with TRBJ1-6; D gene ambiguous. Looked up from germline, CDR1 is LNHNV and CDR2 is YYDKDF (reference sequence). Trimming removed 0 bases from V and 9 bases from J, with 15 bases in between. This CDR3 region has 16 residues. The CDR3 reads CATSRDQIGQSSPLHF. The CDR3 DNA follows: TGTGCCACCAGCAGAGATCAAATTGGGCAGAGTTCACCCCTCCACTTT.

This clone was detected only once. The CDR3 here is CAISGTGSTDTQYF. The CDR3 DNA sequence: TGTGCCATCAGTGGGACAGGTAGCACAGATACGCAGTATTTT. The rearrangement joins TRBV10-3 to TRBJ2-3; 7 nucleotides align to TRBD1. The germline CDR1 and CDR2 sequences are ENHRY and SYGVKD. This CDR3 contains 14 residues. Germline trimming cut 4 bases from V and 0 bases from J; bases unmatched to any gene: 1.

This clone has only a few counts. This chain connects TRBV27 to TRBJ1-2, with 7 bases fitting TRBD1. The V and J ends lost 7 bases and 6 bases, in that order; junction bases with no gene match: 14. The CDR3 covers 15 residues. Germline V gene sequence: CDR1 MNHEY, CDR2 SMNVEV (reference sequence). The chain's CDR3 is CASTRFVGGVDGYTF. CDR3 nucleotide sequence: TGTGCCAGCACCCGCTTCGTAGGGGGCGTTGATGGCTACACCTTC.

The genes are TRBV5-1 and TRBJ1-5; 8 bases are a match to TRBD1. Trimming cost V 2 bases and J 5 bases; bases outside gene matches: 6. The CDR3 covers 15 residues. Looked up from germline, CDR1 is SGHRS and CDR2 is YFSETQ. CDR3 DNA: TGCGCCAGCAGCTTTTCCGGGACAGGAGATCAGCCCCAGCATTTT. It codes for CASSFSGTGDQPQHF.